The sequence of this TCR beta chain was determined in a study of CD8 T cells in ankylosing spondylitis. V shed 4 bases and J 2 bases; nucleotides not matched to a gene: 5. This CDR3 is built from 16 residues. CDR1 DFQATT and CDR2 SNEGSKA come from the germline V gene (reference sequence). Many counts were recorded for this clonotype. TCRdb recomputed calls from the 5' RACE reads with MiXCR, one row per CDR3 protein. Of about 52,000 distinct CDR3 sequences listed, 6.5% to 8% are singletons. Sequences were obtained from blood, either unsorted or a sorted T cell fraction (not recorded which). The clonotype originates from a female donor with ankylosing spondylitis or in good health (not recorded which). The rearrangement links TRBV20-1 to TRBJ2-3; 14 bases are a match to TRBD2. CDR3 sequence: CSATGLAGGHTDTQYF. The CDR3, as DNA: TGCAGTGCTACTGGACTAGCGGGGGGTCACACAGATACGCAGTATTTT.